This TCR beta chain was recorded in a study of OX40 agonist ivuxolimab in advanced cancers. Concerning this clone itself: Its target is unknown.

Broader study findings: Antigen specificity of clonally expanded peripheral T cells was not established. Among T cells, CD8+ cells averaged more expanded clones than CD4+ cells.

Profiling relied on immunoSEQ multiplex PCR, and the TCRdb table lists in-frame clones only, not all of them. The sample has tens of thousands of clones, over 75% seen once. The germline gives CDR1 MGHRA, CDR2 YSYEKL. The CDR3 loop spans 21 amino acids. Trimming shortened V by 2 bases and J by 0 bases, and 23 bases separated the two germline ends. This chain uses TRBV4-1 with TRBJ1-6; no firm D call. Sequenced here: CD4+ or CD8+ T cells sorted from blood, sampled in a trial of the OX40 agonist ivuxolimab. The receptor was derived from an adult with an advanced solid tumor such as melanoma, head and neck, liver or kidney cancer. This CDR3 reads CASSQLPPAVGSFSYNSPLHF. The CDR3, as DNA: TGCGCCAGCAGCCAATTACCCCCAGCCGTTGGATCCTTCTCCTATAATTCACCCCTCCACTTT.